This paragraph reports one TCR beta chain. The antigen is not known. This specimen belongs to a study of shared clonotypes between healthy human individuals. Study observations and caveats: Several donors showed sharing of about 4.7% of naive CD4 clonotypes.

The CDR3 is 14 amino acids. V lost 4 bases, J lost 1 base, and 13 bases lay in between. From germline, CDR1 is SQVTM and CDR2 ANQGSEA. Repertoires were generated with immunoSEQ multiplex PCR, while TCRdb's copy carries only in-frame clones and drops some. The sample has over 700,000 clones, roughly 72% seen once. This sequence joins TRBV29-1 and TRBJ2-5; unclear D gene. The receptor was isolated from a woman in her thirties in good health. The source material was memory CD4+ T cells sorted from blood. Subset reported: CD45RA-negative fraction. DNA for the CDR3: TGCAGCGTTGTTCTGCCAGCAGTCCAAGAGACCCAGTACTTC. Translated, it gives CSVVLPAVQETQYF.